Presented here are 32 T cell receptor beta chains from one specimen sequenced in a study of blood T cell repertoires in COVID-19. Clones were read by immunoSEQ multiplex PCR, and TCRdb kept only the in-frame ones, dropping some. The table has about 50,000 clones, 77% seen once. Input material: peripheral blood. The receptors stem from a man aged 65-85 years with active or convalescent COVID-19.

This chain joins TRBV30 and TRBJ1-4; D is unresolved. This CDR3 is 15 amino acids long. Germline values: CDR1 GTSNPN, CDR2 SVGIG (reference sequence). V shed 2 bases and J shed 0 bases, with 10 bases lying between them. CDR3 nucleotide sequence: TGTGCCTGGAGTAAAGGACTCGCAACTAATGAAAAACTGTTTTTT. Its protein product is CAWSKGLATNEKLFF.

The V call is TRBV11-3, the J call TRBJ2-1, with no clear D. V shed 0 bases and J shed 9 bases, with 15 bases lying between them. The CDR3 has 15 residues. Looked up from germline, CDR1 is SGHNT and CDR2 is YENEEA. The CDR3 DNA reads TGTGCCAGCAGCTTAGATTTCGGTCTTGGCGGTGAGCAGTTCTTC. This translates into CASSLDFGLGGEQFF. Full variable domain (outside the CDR3, taken from reference TRBV11-3 and TRBJ2-1): EAGVVQSPRYKIIEKKQPVAFWCNPISGHNTLYWYLQNLGQGPELLIRYENEEAVDDSQLPKDRFSAERLKGVDSTLKIQPAELGDSAVYLCASSLDFGLGGEQFFGPGTRLTVL.

This clone came up a few times. The chain employs TRBV6-2 or TRBV6-3 and TRBJ2-2, with TRBD2 matching 9 bases. The V gene's germline CDR1 is MNHEY and CDR2 SVGEGT. V lost 0 bases to trimming and J lost 5 bases; unmatched junction nucleotides: 4. The CDR3 runs 16 residues. In DNA form, the CDR3 reads TGTGCCAGCAGTTACTCGGCTAGCGGGGTTACCGGGGAGCTGTTTTTT. Residues: CASSYSASGVTGELFF.

The chain employs TRBV21-1 and TRBJ2-2; the table's TRBD1 call for D was not verified on the DNA. TRBV21-1 is designated a pseudogene. CDR3 size: 13 residues. CDR3 loop: CASSIQGAGELFF. DNA for the CDR3: TGTGCCAGCAGCATACAGGGAGCCGGGGAGCTGTTTTTT.

The rearrangement uses TRBV27 and TRBJ2-3, with 7 bases aligning to TRBD2. Germline CDR1 is MNHEY and CDR2 is SMNVEV (reference sequence). The V and J ends lost 6 bases and 5 bases, in that order; junction bases with no gene match: 8. CDR3 size: 14 residues. CDR3 region: CASSLGGGRDTQYF. In nucleotides, the CDR3 is TGTGCCAGCAGCTTGGGCGGGGGAAGAGATACGCAGTATTTT.

The genes are TRBV3-1 (or the pseudogene TRBV3-2) and TRBJ1-1; 7 nucleotides align to TRBD1. The CDR3 runs to 13 residues. Germline loops: CDR1 LGHDT, CDR2 YNNKEL (reference sequence). V lost 1 base to trimming and J lost 7 bases; unmatched junction nucleotides: 3. This CDR3 reads CASSQGQGGEAFF. The DNA of the CDR3 is TGTGCCAGCAGCCAAGGACAGGGTGGTGAAGCTTTCTTT.

The chain joins TRBV19 to TRBJ1-1, with TRBD1 matching 7 bases. From germline, CDR1 is LNHDA and CDR2 SQIVND (reference sequence). This CDR3 is built from 14 residues. V lost 1 base to trimming and J lost 1 base; unmatched junction nucleotides: 0. The CDR3 region is CASSIGDRNTEAFF. In DNA form, the CDR3 reads TGTGCCAGTAGTATAGGGGACAGGAACACTGAAGCTTTCTTT.

The rearrangement links TRBV20-1 to TRBJ2-1; D may be TRBD2 (6 bases). The V gene lost 3 bases and the J gene lost 0 bases, with 15 bases spanning the gap. The CDR3 covers 16 residues. Germline CDR1 reads DFQATT; CDR2 reads SNEGSKA (reference sequence). The CDR3 DNA reads TGCAGTGCTAGTGACAAGCGGGCAAGCTCCTACAATGAGCAGTTCTTC. Protein sequence: CSASDKRASSYNEQFF.

The chain uses TRBV28 and TRBJ1-1, with D hard to call. The V end lost 3 bases, the J end lost 1 base, and 9 bases lay between the germline ends. Germline CDR1 reads MDHEN; CDR2 reads SYDVKM. This CDR3 has 14 amino acids. CDR3 sequence: CASSLVSGNTEAFF. Written as DNA, the CDR3 is TGTGCCAGCAGTTTGGTGTCAGGGAACACTGAAGCTTTCTTT.

This chain links TRBV27 with TRBJ1-5; 7 nucleotides match TRBD1. J gave up 6 bases and V 5 bases, and 13 bases lay outside the gene matches. The CDR3 is 16 residues long. Germline V gene lookup returns CDR1 MNHEY and CDR2 SMNVEV (reference sequence). The CDR3 spells CASSTIQGLQGQPQHF. CDR3 sequence (DNA): TGTGCCAGCAGTACGATACAGGGGCTCCAAGGTCAGCCCCAGCATTTT.

The chain carries TRBV5-5 and TRBJ2-3; D not certain. V was shortened by 4 bases and J by 2 bases, with 5 bases between the two germline ends. The CDR3 sequence is 12 residues long. Germline-derived CDR1 and CDR2 are SGHKS and YYEKEE (reference sequence). As DNA, the CDR3 is TGTGCCAGCAGCCTAGTCACAGATACGCAGTATTTT. Translated, it gives CASSLVTDTQYF. Using reference TRBV5-5 and TRBJ2-3 for the parts outside the CDR3, the full variable domain is DAGVTQSPTHLIKTRGQQVTLRCSPISGHKSVSWYQQVLGQGPQFIFQYYEKEERGRGNFPDRFSARQFPNYSSELNVNALLLGDSALYLCASSLVTDTQYFGPGTRLTVL.

V gene TRBV25-1 combines with J gene TRBJ2-1, with a weak D call TRBD2 (7 bases). The V and J ends lost 10 bases and 3 bases respectively, with 13 bases between them. The germline gives CDR1 MGHDK, CDR2 SYGVNS. The CDR3 extends over 13 amino acids. The CDR3 bases are TGTGCCACCAAGGGGGACTACTACAATGAGCAGTTCTTC. This codes for CATKGDYYNEQFF.

There are a few counts of this clone. The genes are TRBV11-2 and TRBJ2-1; 7 bases are shared with TRBD1. The V segment lost 3 bases and the J segment 5 bases; nucleotides outside the gene matches: 1. The V gene's germline CDR1 is SGHAT and CDR2 FQNNGV. The CDR3 contains 13 residues. The CDR3: CASSLDRNNEQFF. CDR3 bases: TGTGCCAGCAGCTTGGACAGGAACAATGAGCAGTTCTTC.

The CDR3 protein is CASSQDQGLYGYTF. CDR3 bases: TGCGCCAGCAGCCAAGACCAGGGTCTCTATGGCTACACCTTC. This rearrangement joins TRBV4-1 to TRBJ1-2, with D possibly being TRBD1 (5 bases). The germline V gene has CDR1 MGHRA and CDR2 YSYEKL. The CDR3 extends over 14 amino acids. The germline V and J ends were trimmed by 0 bases and 4 bases, with 9 bases remaining between them.

The DNA of the CDR3 is TGTGCCACCAGTGACTTCAAAGGGGTGGCAGATACGCAGTATTTT. It specifies CATSDFKGVADTQYF. The chain carries TRBV24-1 and TRBJ2-3; perhaps TRBD1 as D (5 bases). Trimming pared 4 bases from V and 4 bases from J, leaving 14 bases between. CDR3 size: 15 residues. The V gene's germline CDR1 is KGHDR and CDR2 SFDVKD.

The chain employs TRBV28 and TRBJ1-2, with D tentatively TRBD1 (6 bases). The V end was cut by 2 bases, the J end by 1 base, with 8 bases between. Germline lookup yields CDR1 MDHEN and CDR2 SYDVKM. This CDR3 has 14 residues. CDR3 DNA: TGTGCCAGCAGTTTAGGGGGCCATAACTATGGCTACACCTTC. Its translation is CASSLGGHNYGYTF.

This sequence joins TRBV4-2 and TRBJ1-6; D is unresolved. Deletions cut 0 bases from V and 0 bases from J, with 12 bases between. The CDR3 is 18 amino acids. CDR1 LGHNA and CDR2 YNFKEQ come from the germline V gene. This chain's CDR3 is CASSQDMAENSYNSPLHF. CDR3 DNA sequence: TGTGCCAGCAGCCAAGATATGGCAGAAAACTCCTATAATTCACCCCTCCACTTT.

CDR3 DNA sequence: TGTGCCAGCAGCCAAATGAGCTCCTACAATGAGCAGTTCTTC. Residues: CASSQMSSYNEQFF. The J gene is TRBJ2-1, the V gene TRBV3-1 (or the pseudogene TRBV3-2); unclear D gene. Trimming pared 2 bases from V and 0 bases from J, leaving 5 bases between. From germline, CDR1 is LGHDT and CDR2 YNNKEL (reference sequence). The length of the CDR3 is 14 residues.

This clone appeared a single time. The V gene is TRBV11-2, the J gene TRBJ2-7; tentative D call: TRBD1 (6 bases). V lost 0 bases and J lost 5, with 17 bases in between. The CDR3 is made up of 16 amino acids. Germline V lookup: CDR1 SGHAT, CDR2 FQNNGV. The CDR3 nucleotides are TGTGCCAGCAGCTTAGATACAGGGACGATTTCCCACGAGCAGTACTTC. Its translation: CASSLDTGTISHEQYF.

This clone showed up many times. The junction shows a germline mismatch at one end, possibly a read error. The chain joins TRBV7-3 to TRBJ1-1; 9 bases align to TRBD1. Germline-derived CDR1 and CDR2 are SGHTA and FQGTGA. The CDR3 spans 15 residues. Written as DNA, the CDR3 is TGTGCCAGCAGTTTAAGGGGACAGGGAAAAACTGAAGCTTTCTTT. Encoded protein: CASSLRGQGKTEAFF.

The CDR3 loop is CASSTGTPNTEAFF. The DNA of the CDR3 is TGTGCCAGCAGCACCGGGACACCGAACACTGAAGCTTTCTTT. The V and J genes are TRBV11-3 and TRBJ1-1, with D perhaps matching TRBD1 (6 bases). The V end was cut by 5 bases, the J end by 1 base, with 11 bases between. The CDR3 loop spans 14 amino acids. Germline CDR1 SGHNT, CDR2 YENEEA.

This chain connects TRBV5-1 to TRBJ1-4; D remains ambiguous. Germline V gene lookup returns CDR1 SGHRS and CDR2 YFSETQ. V shed 4 bases and J shed 0 bases, with 16 bases lying between them. The CDR3 loop spans 17 amino acids. The CDR3 loop is CASSGTFDGATNEKLFF. In nucleotides, the CDR3 is TGCGCCAGCAGCGGAACCTTCGACGGGGCAACTAATGAAAAACTGTTTTTT.

This rearrangement joins TRBV7-6 to TRBJ1-1, with TRBD1 as a possible D gene (6 bases). The germline CDR1 and CDR2 sequences are SGHVS and FNYEAQ. The V and J ends lost 4 bases and 0 bases respectively, with 18 bases between them. The CDR3 runs 17 residues. The CDR3 reads CASSSLSRTVMNTEAFF. The CDR3 DNA reads TGTGCCAGCAGCTCGCTCTCTCGGACAGTAATGAACACTGAAGCTTTCTTT.

The chain uses TRBV2 and TRBJ1-5, with 9 bases identical to TRBD1. The junction had 11 bases not matched to a gene; V was cut back by 2 bases and J by 0 bases. The CDR3 has 19 residues. From germline, CDR1 is SNHLY and CDR2 FYNNEI. CDR3 nucleotides: TGTGCCAGCAGTGAAAGATGGACAGGGGACTCCCTTAGCAATCAGCCCCAGCATTTT. Protein: CASSERWTGDSLSNQPQHF. The entire variable domain, with the rest obtained from reference TRBV2 and TRBJ1-5, is as follows: EPEVTQTPSHQVTQMGQEVILRCVPISNHLYFYWYRQILGQKVEFLVSFYNNEISEKSEIFDDQFSVERPDGSNFTLKIRSTKLEDSAMYFCASSERWTGDSLSNQPQHFGDGTRLSIL.

The chain joins TRBV14 to TRBJ1-2, with 11 nucleotides matching TRBD1. With V trimmed by 0 bases and J by 4 bases, 7 bases remained unmatched. Germline loops: CDR1 SGHDN, CDR2 FVKESK. CDR3 length: 17 residues. The CDR3 DNA is TGTGCCAGCAGCCAAGATCTGCCCGGGACAGGGGGCTATGGCTACACCTTC. Translated, it gives CASSQDLPGTGGYGYTF.

This clone showed up just once. The chain has TRBV5-6 and TRBJ2-7; D is possibly TRBD1 (6 bases). The CDR3 sequence is 15 residues long. Germline-derived CDR1 and CDR2 are SGHDT and YYEEEE. The V and J ends lost 0 bases and 6 bases respectively, with 16 bases between them. As DNA, the CDR3 is TGTGCCAGCAGCTTGGCCTACAGGGCCCTTTCCGAGCAGTACTTC. Translation: CASSLAYRALSEQYF.

This clone was seen a single time. J is TRBJ2-7 and V is TRBV21-1; the DNA was not used to check the table's D call, TRBD1. TRBV21-1 is tagged as a pseudogene. The CDR3 covers 15 residues. CDR3 nucleotide sequence: TGTGCCAGCAGCCACTCGAGGACAGGGGGCTACGAGCAGTACTTC. Translated, it gives CASSHSRTGGYEQYF.

This clone was observed a few times. J is TRBJ2-6 and V is TRBV27; no firm D call. Germline CDR1 MNHEY, CDR2 SMNVEV (reference sequence). CDR3 length: 14 residues. The V end lost 8 bases, the J end lost 0 bases, and 8 bases lay between the germline ends. Here the CDR3 DNA reads TGTGCCAGCTCGTCCAGCTCTGGGGCCAACGTCCTGACTTTC. Translating gives CASSSSSGANVLTF.

V and J are TRBV19 and TRBJ2-1, with TRBD1 as a possible D gene (6 bases). Germline values: CDR1 LNHDA, CDR2 SQIVND (reference sequence). CDR3 size: 15 residues. The ends were cut back, 1 base at V and 4 bases at J, with 11 bases in the middle. CDR3 loop: CASSIAAGEYNEQFF. The CDR3 DNA is TGTGCCAGTAGTATAGCGGCAGGGGAATACAATGAGCAGTTCTTC.

The V gene is TRBV25-1, the J gene TRBJ1-3; maybe TRBD1 (6 bases). Germline-derived CDR1 and CDR2 are MGHDK and SYGVNS. This CDR3 comprises 17 residues. V gave up 4 bases and J gave up 1 base, with 17 bases separating them. This CDR3 reads CASSALTGTISGNTIYF. CDR3 DNA sequence: TGTGCCAGCAGTGCGTTGACAGGAACCATATCTGGAAACACCATATATTTT.

The chain links TRBV27 to TRBJ1-1; D not certain. Per germline, CDR1 MNHEY and CDR2 SMNVEV (reference sequence). The length of the CDR3 is 13 residues. The V end was cut by 0 bases, the J end by 2 bases, with 4 bases between. The CDR3 DNA follows: TGTGCCAGCAGTTTATCGCGTAACACTGAAGCTTTCTTT. This codes for CASSLSRNTEAFF.

This clone was seen a handful of times. The V and J genes are TRBV7-2 and TRBJ1-2; D perhaps matches TRBD1 (5 bases). Germline CDR1 is SGHTA and CDR2 is FQGNSA. This CDR3 comprises 13 residues. V lost 3 bases to trimming and J lost 1 base, with 6 bases between them. The DNA of the CDR3 is TGTGCCAGCAGCTTCGGACATAACTATGGCTACACCTTC. Its protein product is CASSFGHNYGYTF.